The T cell receptor beta chain described here comes from a study of shared clonotypes between healthy human individuals. TCRdb's table, derived via immunoSEQ multiplex PCR, lists solely in-frame clones and lacks some. The sample lists 760,000 or so clones, around 96% occurring once. A note on this clone: The antigen remains unidentified.

Germline V lookup: CDR1 ENHRY, CDR2 SYGVKD. V gave up 0 bases and J gave up 11 bases, with 10 bases separating them. CDR3 length: 12 residues. Study-wide points: Blood was the only sampled material, and tissue repertoires likely differ. Rarefaction demonstrated incomplete sorted-subset sequencing despite large depth.

As defined, naive CD8 cells were CD45RO-negative and positively selected for CCR7, with terminally differentiated effector memory CD45RA+ cells excluded. The clonotype comes from a man aged 25-45 years in good health. The sample was naive CD8+ T cells sorted from blood. This chain joins TRBV10-3 and TRBJ1-1; no clear D. CDR3 sequence (DNA): TGTGCCATCAGTGAGTCATGGTACGAGGCTTTCTTT. It encodes CAISESWYEAFF.